The entry that follows covers one T cell receptor (beta chain) sequence. The CDR3 is 14 residues long. Trimming cost V 0 bases and J 1 base; bases outside gene matches: 0. In germline, CDR1 is SGHTS, CDR2 YDEGEE. The data stem from a study of blood T cell repertoires in COVID-19. Whole-study context: From the United States, Italy and Spain came samples of acute and convalescent COVID-19. The cDNA or gDNA used as material had been derived from T cells, B-cell-depleted T cells, or PBMCs.

As processed by the authors: Amplification from reference gene primers served as the basis for estimated nucleated cell counts. Some clones are missing from TCRdb's copy, which holds only in-frame ones; the method was immunoSEQ multiplex PCR. D and trimming were read from the DNA, whereas the V and J calls and clone size are those reported in that table. There are 120,000 or so clones in the sample; less than 85% occur only once, and 0.65% to 0.95% lies in the top ten. This chain uses TRBV5-8 with TRBJ1-2; 7 bases are shared with TRBD1. Sequencing input: peripheral blood. The TCR originated in a human donor with acute or convalescent COVID-19. The donor label of this sample is uncertain. Here the CDR3 reads CASSLDRGNYGYTF. As DNA, the CDR3 is TGTGCCAGCAGCTTGGACAGGGGTAACTATGGCTACACCTTC. Filled out from reference TRBV5-8 and TRBJ1-2, the complete variable domain reads EAGVTQSPTHLIKTRGQQATLRCSPISGHTSVYWYQQALGLGLQFLLWYDEGEERNRGNFPPRFSGRQFPNYSSELNVNALELEDSALYLCASSLDRGNYGYTFGSGTRLTVV.